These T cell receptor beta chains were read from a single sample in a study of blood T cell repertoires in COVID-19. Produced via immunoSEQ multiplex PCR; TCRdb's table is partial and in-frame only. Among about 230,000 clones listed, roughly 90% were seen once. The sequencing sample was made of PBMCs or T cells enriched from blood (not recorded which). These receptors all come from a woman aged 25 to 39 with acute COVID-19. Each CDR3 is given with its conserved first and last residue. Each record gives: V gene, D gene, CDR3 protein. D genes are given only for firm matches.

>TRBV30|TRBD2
CAWRSGGEREQYF
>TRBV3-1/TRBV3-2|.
CASSQDPPLPGSANSPLHF
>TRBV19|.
CASSAWQASEYEQYF
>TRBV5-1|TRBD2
CASSSGTSGGDTQYF
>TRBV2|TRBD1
CASRGTGGNQPQHF
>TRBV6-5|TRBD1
CASRNSGQGAYEQYF
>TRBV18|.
CASSPPAGDAYRYTF
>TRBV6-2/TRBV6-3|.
CASSLRTDQPQHF
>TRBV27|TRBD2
CASSILGTSGGEKQFF
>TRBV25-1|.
CASSPLWAGASEGEAFF
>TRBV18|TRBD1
CASSPRTGDEKLFF
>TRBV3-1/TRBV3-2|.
CASSPPWESYEQYF
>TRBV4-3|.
CASSQDLPGNNSPLHF
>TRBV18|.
CASSDRSSYNEQFF
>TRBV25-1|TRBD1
CASSVQGSNQPQHF
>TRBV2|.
CASSDGGDSGNTIYF
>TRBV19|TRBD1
CASSASQGGSTEAFF
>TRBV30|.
CAWSVQSSYEQYF
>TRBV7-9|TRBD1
CASSLPGTGGLYGYTF